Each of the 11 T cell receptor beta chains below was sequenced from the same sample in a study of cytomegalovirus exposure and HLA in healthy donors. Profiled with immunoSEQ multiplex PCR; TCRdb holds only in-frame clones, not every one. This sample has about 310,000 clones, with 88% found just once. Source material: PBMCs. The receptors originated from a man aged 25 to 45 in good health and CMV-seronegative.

The CDR3 is CASSQDSRGTNEKLFF. The CDR3 DNA reads TGCGCCAGCAGCCAAGATAGCAGGGGGACTAATGAAAAACTGTTTTTT. The genes are TRBV4-3 and TRBJ1-4; 7 bases fit TRBD1. The CDR3 has 16 amino acids. Germline lookup yields CDR1 LGHNA and CDR2 YSLEER. The trim removed 0 bases at V and 2 bases at J, leaving 3 bases unmatched.

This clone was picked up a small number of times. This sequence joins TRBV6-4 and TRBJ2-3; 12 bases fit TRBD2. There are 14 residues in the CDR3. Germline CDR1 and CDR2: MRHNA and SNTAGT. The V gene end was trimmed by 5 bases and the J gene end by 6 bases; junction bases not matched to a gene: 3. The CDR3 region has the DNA TGTGCCAGCAGTACTAGCGGGGGGCCGGATACGCAGTATTTT. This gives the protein CASSTSGGPDTQYF.

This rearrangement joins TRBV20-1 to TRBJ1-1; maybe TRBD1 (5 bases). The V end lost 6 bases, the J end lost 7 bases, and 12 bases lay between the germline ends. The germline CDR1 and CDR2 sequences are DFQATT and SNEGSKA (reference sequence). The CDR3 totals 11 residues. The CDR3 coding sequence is TGCAGTGCCCGTTGGGGGGGTGAAGCTTTCTTT. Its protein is CSARWGGEAFF.

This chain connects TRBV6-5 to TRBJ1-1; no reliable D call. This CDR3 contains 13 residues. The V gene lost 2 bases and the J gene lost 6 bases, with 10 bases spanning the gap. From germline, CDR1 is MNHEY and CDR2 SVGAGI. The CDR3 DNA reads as TGTGCCAGCAGTTACCCCGGGAGGTCTGAAGCTTTCTTT. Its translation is CASSYPGRSEAFF.

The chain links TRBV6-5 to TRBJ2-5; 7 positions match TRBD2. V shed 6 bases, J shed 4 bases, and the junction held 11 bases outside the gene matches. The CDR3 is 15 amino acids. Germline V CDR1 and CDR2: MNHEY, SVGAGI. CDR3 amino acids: CASRAGSSGGETQYF. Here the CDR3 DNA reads TGTGCCAGCAGGGCCGGGAGTTCGGGGGGAGAGACCCAGTACTTC.

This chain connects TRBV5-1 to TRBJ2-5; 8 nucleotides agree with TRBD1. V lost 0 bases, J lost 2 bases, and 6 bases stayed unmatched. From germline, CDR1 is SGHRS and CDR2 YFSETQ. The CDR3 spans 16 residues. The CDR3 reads CASSLVDRDNQETQYF. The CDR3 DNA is TGCGCCAGCAGCTTGGTGGACAGGGATAATCAAGAGACCCAGTACTTC.

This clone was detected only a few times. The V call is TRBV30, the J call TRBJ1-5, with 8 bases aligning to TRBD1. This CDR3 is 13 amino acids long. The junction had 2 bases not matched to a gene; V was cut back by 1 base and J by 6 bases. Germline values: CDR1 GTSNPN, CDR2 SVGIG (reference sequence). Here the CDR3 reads CAWSEQGVQPQHF. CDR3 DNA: TGTGCCTGGAGTGAACAGGGGGTTCAGCCCCAGCATTTT.

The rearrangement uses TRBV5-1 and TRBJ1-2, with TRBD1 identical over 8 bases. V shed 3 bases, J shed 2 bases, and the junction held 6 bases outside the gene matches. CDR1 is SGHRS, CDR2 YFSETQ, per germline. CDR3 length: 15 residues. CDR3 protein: CASSSGQGRNYGYTF. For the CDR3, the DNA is TGCGCCAGCAGCTCCGGACAGGGCCGGAACTATGGCTACACCTTC.

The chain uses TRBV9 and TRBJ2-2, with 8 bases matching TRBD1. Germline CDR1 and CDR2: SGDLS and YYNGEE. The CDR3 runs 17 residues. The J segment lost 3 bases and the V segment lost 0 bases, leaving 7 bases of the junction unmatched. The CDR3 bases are TGTGCCAGCAGCGTAGATCAGGGGGCAAGGTACACCGGGGAGCTGTTTTTT. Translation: CASSVDQGARYTGELFF.

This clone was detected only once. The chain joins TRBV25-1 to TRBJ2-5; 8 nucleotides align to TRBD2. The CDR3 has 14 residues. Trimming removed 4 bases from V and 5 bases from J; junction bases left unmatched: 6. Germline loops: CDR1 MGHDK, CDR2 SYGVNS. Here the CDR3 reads CASSGRLARETQYF. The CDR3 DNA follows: TGTGCCAGCAGTGGCCGACTAGCGAGGGAGACCCAGTACTTC.

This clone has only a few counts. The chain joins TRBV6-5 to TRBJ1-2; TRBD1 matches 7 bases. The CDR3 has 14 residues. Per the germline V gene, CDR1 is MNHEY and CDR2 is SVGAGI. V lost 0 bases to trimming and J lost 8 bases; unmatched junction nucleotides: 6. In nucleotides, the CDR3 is TGTGCCAGCAGTTACTCGAGTACAGGGGAGGGCTACACCTTC. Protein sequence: CASSYSSTGEGYTF.